This T cell receptor beta chain was sequenced in a study of blood T cell repertoires in COVID-19. Study details: COVID-19 samples from acute and convalescent phases originated in the United States, Italy and Spain. From T cells, B-cell-depleted T cells, or PBMCs came the material, which was cDNA or gDNA.

From germline, CDR1 is MDHEN and CDR2 SYDVKM. The CDR3 has 15 amino acids. The germline V and J ends were trimmed by 5 bases and 0 bases, with 11 bases remaining between them. Authors' processing steps: Estimation of nucleated cell counts was performed using reference gene primer amplification. Measured with immunoSEQ multiplex PCR; TCRdb has only the in-frame clones, and not every one. V, J and clone size are those of that table, while D and trimming were read from the DNA. This sample has roughly 78,000 clones; more than 75% occur once, and the top ten carry 1.9%. This rearrangement joins TRBV28 to TRBJ1-3; the D gene is possibly TRBD1 (5 bases). The clonotype was recovered from a woman aged 55-69 years with acute or convalescent COVID-19. The sample taken for sequencing was peripheral blood. The CDR3 reads CASSHGDSSGNTIYF. The CDR3 DNA sequence: TGTGCCAGCAGTCACGGTGACAGCTCTGGAAACACCATATATTTT.